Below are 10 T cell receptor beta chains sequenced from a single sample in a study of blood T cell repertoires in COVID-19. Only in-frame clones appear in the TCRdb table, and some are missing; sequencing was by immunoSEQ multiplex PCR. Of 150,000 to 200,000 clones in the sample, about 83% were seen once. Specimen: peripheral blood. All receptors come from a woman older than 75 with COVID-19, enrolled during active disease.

In nucleotides, the CDR3 is TGCGCCAGCAGCCAACCGGGACTAGCAGATACGCAGTATTTT. Translated: CASSQPGLADTQYF. The chain has TRBV4-3 and TRBJ2-3; 8 nucleotides agree with TRBD2. Germline lookup yields CDR1 LGHNA and CDR2 YSLEER. This CDR3 comprises 14 residues. J lost 4 bases, V lost 2 bases, and 2 bases had no gene match.

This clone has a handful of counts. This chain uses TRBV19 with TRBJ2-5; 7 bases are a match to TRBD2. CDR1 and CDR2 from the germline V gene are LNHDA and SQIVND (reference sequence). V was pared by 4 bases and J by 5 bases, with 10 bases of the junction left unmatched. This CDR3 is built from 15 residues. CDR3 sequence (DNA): TGTGCCAGTAGTACCCTCGGGGGGTGGAGTGAGACCCAGTACTTC. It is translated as CASSTLGGWSETQYF.

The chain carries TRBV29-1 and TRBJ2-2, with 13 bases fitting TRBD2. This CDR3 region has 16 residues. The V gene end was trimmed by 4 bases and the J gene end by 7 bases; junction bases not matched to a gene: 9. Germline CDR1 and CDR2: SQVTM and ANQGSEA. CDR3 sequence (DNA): TGCAGCGTTGGACAGGGACTAGCGGGGACGGGCGGGGAGCTGTTTTTT. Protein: CSVGQGLAGTGGELFF.

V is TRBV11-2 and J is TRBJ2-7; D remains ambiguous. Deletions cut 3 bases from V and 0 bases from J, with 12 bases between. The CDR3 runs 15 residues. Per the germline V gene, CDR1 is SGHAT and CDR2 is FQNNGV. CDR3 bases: TGTGCCAGCAGCTTTCGTCACACCAGCTCCTACGAGCAGTACTTC. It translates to CASSFRHTSSYEQYF.

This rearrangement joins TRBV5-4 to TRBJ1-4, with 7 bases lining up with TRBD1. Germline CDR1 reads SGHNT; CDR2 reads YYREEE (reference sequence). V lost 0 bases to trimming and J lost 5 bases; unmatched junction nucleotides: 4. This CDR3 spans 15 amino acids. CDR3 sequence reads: CASSLDRGRNEKLFF. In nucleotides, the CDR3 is TGTGCCAGCAGCTTGGATAGGGGGCGGAATGAAAAACTGTTTTTT.

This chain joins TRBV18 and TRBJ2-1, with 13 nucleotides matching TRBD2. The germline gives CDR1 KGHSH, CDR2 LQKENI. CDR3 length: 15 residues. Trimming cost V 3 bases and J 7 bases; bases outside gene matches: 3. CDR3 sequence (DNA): TGTGCCAGCTCACCCGGGACTAGCGGGGAGAATGAGCAGTTCTTC. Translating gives CASSPGTSGENEQFF. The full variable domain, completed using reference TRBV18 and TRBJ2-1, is NAGVMQNPRHLVRRRGQEARLRCSPMKGHSHVYWYRQLPEEGLKFMVYLQKENIIDESGMPKERFSAEFPKEGPSILRIQQVVRGDSAAYFCASSPGTSGENEQFFGPGTRLTVL.

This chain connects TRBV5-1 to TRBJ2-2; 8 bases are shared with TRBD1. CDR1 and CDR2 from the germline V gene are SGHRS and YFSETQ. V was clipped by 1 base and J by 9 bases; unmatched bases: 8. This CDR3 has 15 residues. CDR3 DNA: TGCGCCAGCAGCTTGTATCCAGGGGGCCGGAGGGAGCTGTTTTTT. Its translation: CASSLYPGGRRELFF.

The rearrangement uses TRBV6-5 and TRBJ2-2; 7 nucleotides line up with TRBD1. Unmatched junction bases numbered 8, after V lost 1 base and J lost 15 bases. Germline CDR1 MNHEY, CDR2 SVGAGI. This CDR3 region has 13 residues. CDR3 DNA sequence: TGTGCCAGCAGTTACTTTCAGGGGGTGGGGATGTTTTTT. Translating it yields CASSYFQGVGMFF.

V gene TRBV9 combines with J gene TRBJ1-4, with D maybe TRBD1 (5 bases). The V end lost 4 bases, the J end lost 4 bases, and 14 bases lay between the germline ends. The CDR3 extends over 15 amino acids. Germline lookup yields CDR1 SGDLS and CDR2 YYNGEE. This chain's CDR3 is CASSPDVDSNEKLFF. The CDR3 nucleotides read TGTGCCAGCAGCCCCGATGTTGACAGTAATGAAAAACTGTTTTTT.

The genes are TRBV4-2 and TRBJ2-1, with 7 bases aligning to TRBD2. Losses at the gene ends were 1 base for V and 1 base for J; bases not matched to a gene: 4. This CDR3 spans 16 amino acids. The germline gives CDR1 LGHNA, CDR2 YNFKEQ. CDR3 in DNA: TGTGCCAGCAGCCAAGTCTCGGGACTATCCTACAATGAGCAGTTCTTC. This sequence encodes CASSQVSGLSYNEQFF.